This entry is about one T cell receptor beta chain. The antigen is unknown. V was pared by 3 bases and J by 10 bases, with 6 bases of the junction left unmatched. This CDR3 has 14 amino acids. Germline CDR1 and CDR2: SGHRS and YFSETQ. The data originate from a study of T cell responses to AZD1222 COVID-19 vaccine. Study-level information: Second-dose schedules of about 4 or about 12 weeks were combined. Study-wide points: Only five or six AZD1222 recipients were seropositive at baseline. Clonal diversity was possibly underestimated, and the donors were mostly white British, with more females. Spike regions recognized by vaccine-associated CD4 TCRs spanned the protein, led by 160-218 and 743-854.

Only in-frame clones appear in the TCRdb table, and some are missing; sequencing was by immunoSEQ multiplex PCR. The sample has over 100,000 clones, roughly 90% seen once. Specimen: peripheral blood, collected on day 0 of AZD1222 vaccination. The chain joins TRBV5-1 to TRBJ2-1; 11 positions agree with TRBD1. The sequence came from an adult in good health. DNA of the CDR3: TGCGCCAGCAGCTGGTCGGGACAGGGGGTAGAGCAGTTCTTC. Translated, it gives CASSWSGQGVEQFF.